Presented here are 8 T cell receptor beta chains from one specimen sequenced in a study of T cell repertoires in cytomegalovirus infection. Which antigens these TCRs recognize remains unknown. From the reads, TCRdb called clonotypes with MiXCR, one entry per CDR3 protein. This repertoire shows hundreds of thousands of distinct CDR3 sequences, 29% found once; its top ten account for over 15%. Here the sequenced sample was cultured PBMCs, taken from culture after CMV antigen stimulation. These receptors came from a human donor in good health (CMV status not recorded). Some clones in this sample may be carry-over from other donors' samples.

The chain couples TRBV2 to TRBJ2-3, with D possibly being TRBD1 (5 bases). The CDR3 contains 16 residues. Germline V gene lookup returns CDR1 SNHLY and CDR2 FYNNEI. Between the trimmed V and J ends, which lost 6 bases and 0 bases, there was a span of 16 bases. CDR3 DNA sequence: TGTGCCAGCAGCACTGACAGATTCCCTAGCACAGATACGCAGTATTTT. Its protein is CASSTDRFPSTDTQYF.

In this sample, this clonotype turned up a few times. The CDR3 loop is CASSSDGVYGYTF. The CDR3 nucleotides are TGTGCCAGCAGTAGCGACGGGGTCTATGGCTACACCTTC. The chain recombines TRBV2 with TRBJ1-2; D ambiguous. Trimming took 5 bases from V and 4 from J, leaving 11 bases between them. CDR3 size: 13 residues. Germline values: CDR1 SNHLY, CDR2 FYNNEI.

The chain employs TRBV18 and TRBJ2-7; D gene ambiguous. Deletions cut 4 bases from V and 6 bases from J, with 10 bases between. This CDR3 is built from 12 residues. The germline gives CDR1 KGHSH, CDR2 LQKENI. The CDR3 here is CASSRARFEQYF. CDR3 coding DNA: TGTGCCAGCTCACGGGCCAGGTTCGAGCAGTACTTC.

The chain employs TRBV28 and TRBJ2-7; 12 bases map to TRBD2. The length of the CDR3 is 18 residues. V dropped 1 base and J dropped 1; count of bases not matched to a gene: 8. The germline CDR1 and CDR2 sequences are MDHEN and SYDVKM. CDR3 in DNA: TGTGCCAGCAGTTTATTCCTCGGACTAGCGGGAATTTCCTACGAGCAGTACTTC. This codes for CASSLFLGLAGISYEQYF. The whole variable domain, filled in from reference TRBV28 and TRBJ2-7, reads DVKVTQSSRYLVKRTGEKVFLECVQDMDHENMFWYRQDPGLGLRLIYFSYDVKMKEKGDIPEGYSVSREKKERFSLILESASTNQTSMYLCASSLFLGLAGISYEQYFGPGTRLTVT.

This clonotype was observed a single time. The chain uses TRBV7-6 and TRBJ1-5; 7 bases are a match to TRBD1. The germline CDR1 and CDR2 sequences are SGHVS and FNYEAQ. The CDR3 is 15 residues long. The V and J ends lost 3 bases and 3 bases, in that order; junction bases with no gene match: 5. The CDR3 DNA follows: TGTGCCAGCAGCTTCAGGGGGAAATCCAATCAGCCCCAGCATTTT. It codes for CASSFRGKSNQPQHF.

This clonotype was picked up a small number of times. The J gene is TRBJ2-2, the V gene TRBV19; D is undetermined. V was clipped by 10 bases and J by 0 bases, with 12 bases between them. The CDR3 is 14 residues long. Germline CDR1 and CDR2: LNHDA and SQIVND (reference sequence). This CDR3 is CATQGLSNTGELFF. CDR3 in DNA: TGTGCCACGCAAGGGTTATCGAACACCGGGGAGCTGTTTTTT. Complete variable domain (other parts from reference TRBV19 and TRBJ2-2): DGGITQSPKYLFRKEGQNVTLSCEQNLNHDAMYWYRQDPGQGLRLIYYSQIVNDFQKGDIAEGYSVSREKKESFPLTVTSAQKNPTAFYLCATQGLSNTGELFFGEGSRLTVL.

In this sample, this clonotype turned up many times. The chain carries TRBV7-2 and TRBJ2-5, with 7 bases matching TRBD2. J lost 5 bases, V lost 5 bases, and 8 bases had no gene match. CDR1 is SGHTA, CDR2 FQGNSA, per germline. CDR3 length equals 14 residues. The CDR3 loop reads CASSQGPGGETQYF. For the CDR3, the DNA is TGTGCCAGCAGCCAAGGACCCGGGGGGGAGACCCAGTACTTC. The full variable domain, rest sourced from reference TRBV7-2 and TRBJ2-5, is GAGVSQSPSNKVTEKGKDVELRCDPISGHTALYWYRQSLGQGLEFLIYFQGNSAPDKSGLPSDRFSAERTGGSVSTLTIQRTQQEDSAVYLCASSQGPGGETQYFGPGTRLLVL.

V usage is TRBV18 and J usage is TRBJ1-2; maybe TRBD1 (5 bases). Between the trimmed V and J ends, which lost 9 bases and 6 bases, there was a span of 23 bases. Germline V gene sequence: CDR1 KGHSH, CDR2 LQKENI. The CDR3 runs 15 residues. DNA of the CDR3: TGTGCCAGTCAAGAAAGTCTAGGGGTTGAGAATGGCTACACCTTC. It translates to CASQESLGVENGYTF. The full variable domain, completed using reference TRBV18 and TRBJ1-2, is NAGVMQNPRHLVRRRGQEARLRCSPMKGHSHVYWYRQLPEEGLKFMVYLQKENIIDESGMPKERFSAEFPKEGPSILRIQQVVRGDSAAYFCASQESLGVENGYTFGSGTRLTVV.